This T cell receptor beta chain appears in the sequencing data of a study of blood T cell repertoires in COVID-19. Study as a whole: Researchers got acute and convalescent COVID-19 samples from the United States, Italy and Spain. The analysed material was cDNA or gDNA that came from T cells, B-cell-depleted T cells, or PBMCs.

TCRdb's table, derived via immunoSEQ multiplex PCR, lists solely in-frame clones and lacks some. Seen here are 250,000 to 350,000 clones, roughly 87% observed once, and the top ten hold 8% to 9.5%. CDR1 SGHRS and CDR2 YFSETQ come from the germline V gene. This CDR3 contains 17 residues. Trimming at V came to 0 bases and at J to 2 bases, leaving 4 bases not matched to a gene. Participants came from about 23 US areas, aged about 18 to 89 years. Assignment of participants to cohorts was predicated upon participant-reported clinical history. Sequencing used PBMCs or T cells enriched from blood (not recorded which). This rearrangement joins TRBV5-1 to TRBJ2-2, with 10 bases that match TRBD2. This TCR was recovered from a woman younger than 30 who had recovered from COVID-19. The DNA for the CDR3 is TGCGCCAGCAGCTTGGCGTCTAGCGGGAGCAACACCGGGGAGCTGTTTTTT. Its translation: CASSLASSGSNTGELFF.